This T cell receptor beta chain was captured in a study of CD8 T cells in ankylosing spondylitis (dated by TCRdb to 2017 to 2019). Study-level background: The study set out to find disease-linked TCR variants by profiling T cell receptor beta repertoires in ankylosing spondylitis patients and healthy donors. The full study cohort was made up of under 30 ankylosing spondylitis patients and 95 to 130 healthy donors. Peripheral blood was sampled, and synovial fluid was also collected from ankylosing spondylitis patients.

Sequencing took place on an Illumina HiSeq 2500. Quantitative 5'-RACE with molecular barcodes was the method used to prepare the TCR beta libraries. The original pipeline was this. A new computational method based on a probabilistic model of VDJ rearrangement was used to identify disease-linked TCR variants. TCRdb redid the processing of the public reads, applying fastp at Q25 and MiXCR, and retained in-frame beta chains. A single entry per CDR3 protein holds the most common genes and DNA from its merged rows. These V and J calls rely on TCRdb rather than the paper's analysis. Here the sample has 200,000 to 300,000 distinct CDR3 sequences; 10% to 13% occur a single time. The ten biggest clones cover about 3% of the sample. Trimming costs V 6 bases and J 2 bases, and their ends lie 7 bases apart. CDR1 MGHDK and CDR2 SYGVNS were looked up in the germline V gene. Taken from cysteine to phenylalanine, the CDR3 has 12 residues. Only the CDR3 DNA stays, 36 bases, in frame from base 1.

This clonotype was found many times. Its antigen has not been determined. No base quality information exists; no much larger clone differs at one position. Here is what the overall study found, with its caveats: A CD8+ phenotype was shown by the disease-linked clones, which were found at relatively low frequencies in peripheral blood. A TCR beta motif made up of several highly homologous amino acid variants appeared to be characteristic of blood from ankylosing spondylitis patients. The disease-linked clones were reported to be significantly enriched in matched synovial fluid samples from ankylosing spondylitis patients. Some TCR beta motif variants had previously been reported in synovial fluid and blood of reactive arthritis patients, which suggested common disease-initiation mechanisms.

The V and J genes are TRBV25-1 and TRBJ2-5, with the D gene call left open. The sequence was obtained from a male donor with ankylosing spondylitis or in good health (not recorded which). Sequencing used blood, either unsorted or a sorted T cell fraction (not recorded which). The nucleotide sequence is given as TGTGCCAGCAGACCGGAACAAGAGACCCAGTACTTC. Translated, this gives CASRPEQETQYF. With the portions outside the CDR3 filled from the reference TRBV25-1 and TRBJ2-5 genes, the complete variable region becomes EADIYQTPRYLVIGTGKKITLECSQTMGHDKMYWYQQDPGMELHLIHYSYGVNSTEKGDLSSESTVSRIRTEHFPLTLESARPSHTSQYLCASRPEQETQYFGPGTRLLVL.